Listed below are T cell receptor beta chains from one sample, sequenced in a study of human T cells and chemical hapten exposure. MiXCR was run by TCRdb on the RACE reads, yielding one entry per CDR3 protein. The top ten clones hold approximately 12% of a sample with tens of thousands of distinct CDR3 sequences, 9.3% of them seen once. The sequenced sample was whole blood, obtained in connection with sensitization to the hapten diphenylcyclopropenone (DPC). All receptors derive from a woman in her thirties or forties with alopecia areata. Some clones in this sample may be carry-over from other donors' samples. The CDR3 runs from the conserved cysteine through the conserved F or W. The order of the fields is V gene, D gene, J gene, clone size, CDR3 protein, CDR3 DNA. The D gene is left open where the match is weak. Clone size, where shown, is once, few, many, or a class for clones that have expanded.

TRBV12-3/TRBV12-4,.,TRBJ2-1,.,CASTRGNEQFF,TGTGCCAGCACCCGGGGGAATGAGCAGTTCTTC
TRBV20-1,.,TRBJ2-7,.,CSAGVGGDPYEQYF,TGCAGTGCTGGAGTTGGCGGGGACCCCTACGAGCAGTACTTC
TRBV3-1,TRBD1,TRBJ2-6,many,CASSRQGSGANVLTF,TGTGCCAGCAGCCGACAGGGGTCTGGGGCCAACGTCCTGACTTTC
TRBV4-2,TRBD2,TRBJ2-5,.,CASSQDRQRGGPGDETQYF,TGTGCCAGCAGCCAAGATCGCCAGCGGGGGGGCCCGGGCGATGAGACCCAGTACTTC
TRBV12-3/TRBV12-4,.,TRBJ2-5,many,CASSFQPQETQYF,TGTGCCAGCAGTTTCCAACCCCAAGAGACCCAGTACTTC
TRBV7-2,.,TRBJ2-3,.,CASSPLRDTQYF,TGTGCCAGCAGCCCACTTCGAGATACGCAGTATTTT
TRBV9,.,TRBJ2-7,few,CASSEGDF,TGTGCCAGCAGCGAAGGGGACTTC
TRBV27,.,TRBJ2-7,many,CASSYLGGQYF,TGTGCCAGCAGCTATCTTGGGGGCCAGTACTTC
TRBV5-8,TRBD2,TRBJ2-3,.,CASSLLAGASPSTDTQYF,TGTGCCAGCAGCTTGTTAGCGGGGGCTTCCCCTAGCACAGATACGCAGTATTTT
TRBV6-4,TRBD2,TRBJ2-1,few,CASSSSRSGGTSYNEQFF,TGTGCCAGCAGTTCTTCCCGTAGCGGGGGGACCTCCTACAATGAGCAGTTCTTC
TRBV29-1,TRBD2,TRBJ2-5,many,CSVSGGLQGETQYF,TGCAGCGTTTCGGGGGGGCTCCAAGGGGAGACCCAGTACTTC
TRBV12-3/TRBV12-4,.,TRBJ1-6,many,CASSSGRGVNSPLHF,TGTGCCAGCAGTTCCGGGAGGGGAGTCAATTCACCCCTCCACTTT